The rows below give T cell receptor beta chains drawn from one sample of a study of T-cell memory formation after mild COVID-19. TCRdb processed the 5' RACE reads anew with MiXCR; each CDR3 protein has one entry. The sample carries under 300,000 distinct CDR3 sequences, around 15% recorded once. Sequenced sample: PBMCs or a T cell subset sorted from them (not recorded which). The receptors originated from a man in his late teens or twenties who had mild COVID-19 (a few samples of this study predate the infection). Cell type and time point are not known. The CDR3 runs from the conserved cysteine through the conserved F or W. A D gene is named only where the DNA matches it firmly. Size values are once, few and many counts, or a class for expanded clones, and some rows have none.

D gene,V gene,J gene,clone size,CDR3 DNA,CDR3 protein
-,TRBV7-2,TRBJ1-4,-,TGTGCCAGCAGCTTAGTTGTATCCGCGGAGGAAAAACTGTTTTTT,CASSLVVSAEEKLFF
TRBD2,TRBV7-2,TRBJ2-3,-,TGTGCCAGCAGCCGGACCTCTAGCGGGGGGGCAGATACGCAGTATTTT,CASSRTSSGGADTQYF
-,TRBV29-1,TRBJ1-2,few,TGCAGCGCCAAACTGGGGTCGGTCCCCAACTATGGCTACACCTTC,CSAKLGSVPNYGYTF
-,TRBV4-1,TRBJ1-4,many,TGCGCCAGCAGCCCTTGGGAGCGGGGTGAAAAACTGTTTTTT,CASSPWERGEKLFF
TRBD1,TRBV7-2,TRBJ1-1,-,TGTGCCAGCAGAGAACAGGGGCACGGGGCTTTCTTT,CASREQGHGAFF
-,TRBV4-3,TRBJ2-3,-,TGCGCCAGCAGCCCAATCCGGGCAGATACGCAGTATTTT,CASSPIRADTQYF
TRBD2,TRBV4-3,TRBJ2-3,-,TGCGCCAGCAGCCAATCGACTAGCGGCACAGATACGCAGTATTTT,CASSQSTSGTDTQYF
TRBD2,TRBV5-1,TRBJ2-7,-,TGCGCCAGCAGCTTGGTGGGGGGGTCCAGCGAGTACTTC,CASSLVGGSSEYF
-,TRBV20-1,TRBJ1-2,-,TGCAGTGCTAGGCGGGACGGAAACTATGGCTACACCTTC,CSARRDGNYGYTF
-,TRBV7-3,TRBJ1-6,few,TGTGCCAGCAGCTTAAGTGGGGGAGGTTCACCCCTCCACTTT,CASSLSGGGSPLHF
-,TRBV6-5,TRBJ2-2,-,TGTGCCAGCAGTCCCCGGTCCCGCGGGGAGCTGTTTTTT,CASSPRSRGELFF
TRBD1,TRBV9,TRBJ2-3,-,TGTGCCAGCAGCGTACTGGACAGGGTACACGCAGATACGCAGTATTTT,CASSVLDRVHADTQYF
-,TRBV7-2,TRBJ2-2,few,TGTGCCAGCAGCGCCGGCAGGGGGGACACCGGGGAGCTGTTTTTT,CASSAGRGDTGELFF
-,TRBV7-2,TRBJ1-4,-,TGTGCCAGCAGCTGGGCCACCGGAGAAAAACTGTTTTTT,CASSWATGEKLFF
TRBD1,TRBV5-1,TRBJ2-1,few,TGCGCCAGCAGCTTTCGACAGGGGTCCTACAATGAGCAGTTCTTC,CASSFRQGSYNEQFF
-,TRBV6-5,TRBJ2-7,few,TGTGCCAGCAGTTACTCTTACTCGGACAGTTACGAGCAGTACTTC,CASSYSYSDSYEQYF
-,TRBV6-5,TRBJ1-1,-,TGTGCCAGCACCAACCCCTGGGAGAACACTGAAGCTTTCTTT,CASTNPWENTEAFF
-,TRBV6-5,TRBJ2-1,few,TGTGCCAGCAGTTACTCGAGCCAGAGCTCCTACAATGAGCAGTTCTTC,CASSYSSQSSYNEQFF
-,TRBV5-6,TRBJ2-5,-,TGTGCCAGCAGCTTGCAAGCGGATCTGTACCAAGAGACCCAGTACTTC,CASSLQADLYQETQYF
TRBD2,TRBV11-2,TRBJ2-3,-,TGTGCCAGCAAACCCGGGGGGGCCACAGATACGCAGTATTTT,CASKPGGATDTQYF
-,TRBV20-1,TRBJ1-5,-,TGCAGTGCTTTCCCGGGGAGCGGCCAGCCCCAGCATTTT,CSAFPGSGQPQHF
-,TRBV11-2,TRBJ1-1,-,TGTGCCAGCAGCTTAGTTCGGGGGCGCGGGGCTGAAGCTTTCTTT,CASSLVRGRGAEAFF
-,TRBV11-2,TRBJ1-2,-,TGTGCCAGCAGCCCCTCGGGATATGGCTACACCTTC,CASSPSGYGYTF
TRBD1,TRBV6-5,TRBJ1-6,-,TGTGCCAGCAGGGAGGACAGGGCCACCTATAATTCACCCCTCCACTTT,CASREDRATYNSPLHF
TRBD1,TRBV27,TRBJ1-1,few,TGTGCCAGCAGGTCGACAGGGAGGGCTTTCTTT,CASRSTGRAFF
-,TRBV6-4,TRBJ2-1,few,TGTGCCAGCAGTGCAAATGGGCCGAGCTCCTACAATGAGCAGTTCTTC,CASSANGPSSYNEQFF
-,TRBV5-1,TRBJ2-1,few,TGCGCCAGCAGCTCCGGGACCGGCGGTCCATATGAGCAGTTCTTC,CASSSGTGGPYEQFF
-,TRBV6-5,TRBJ2-6,many,TGTGCCAGCAGACCTAGACCCGGCCCCTCTGGGGCCAACGTCCTGACTTTC,CASRPRPGPSGANVLTF
-,TRBV28,TRBJ2-3,-,TGTGCCAGCAGTCCTATCCCCTGGCGGACTAGCACAGATACGCAGTATTTT,CASSPIPWRTSTDTQYF
TRBD2,TRBV7-2,TRBJ2-3,-,TGTGCCAGCAGCGCGTCTAGCGGGGGGGGTCGGACAGATACGCAGTATTTT,CASSASSGGGRTDTQYF
-,TRBV7-2,TRBJ2-1,few,TGTGCCAGCAGCTTAAATGTCGAGCTTGAGCAGTTCTTC,CASSLNVELEQFF
-,TRBV4-3,TRBJ2-1,many,TGCGCCAGCAGCCTCGTAGGAACCTACAATGAGCAGTTCTTC,CASSLVGTYNEQFF
-,TRBV5-1,TRBJ2-3,few,TGCGCCAGCAGCTTGTTTGGACAAAGCACAGATACGCAGTATTTT,CASSLFGQSTDTQYF
-,TRBV2,TRBJ1-2,-,TGTGCCAGCAGTGATTGGGCAGGCTACACCTTC,CASSDWAGYTF
-,TRBV6-4,TRBJ2-1,-,TGTGCCAGCAGTGACTCGAACGCAGGCGTTAGGGATGAGCAGTTCTTC,CASSDSNAGVRDEQFF
TRBD1,TRBV11-3,TRBJ1-1,-,TGTGCCAGCAGCCCAGGGGGGAGGGCTGAAGCTTTCTTT,CASSPGGRAEAFF
-,TRBV12-3/TRBV12-4,TRBJ1-5,few,TGTGCCAGCAGTTTAGGGGGTTCGGTCAATCAGCCCCAGCATTTT,CASSLGGSVNQPQHF
-,TRBV5-1,TRBJ2-5,few,TGCGCCAGCAGCTTGACGGGGATGCAAGAGACCCAGTACTTC,CASSLTGMQETQYF
-,TRBV11-2,TRBJ1-3,few,TGTGCCAGCAGCTTGCGGGGGGCGGTTGGAAACACCATATATTTT,CASSLRGAVGNTIYF
-,TRBV7-2,TRBJ2-5,-,TGTGCCAGCAGCTTAACTTTCCGAGGGACCGGGACCCAGTACTTC,CASSLTFRGTGTQYF
-,TRBV6-5,TRBJ1-4,-,TGTGCCAGCAGTCCGTCAAGGAAAAATGAAAAACTGTTTTTT,CASSPSRKNEKLFF
TRBD1,TRBV7-2,TRBJ2-2,-,TGTGCCAGCAGCTCACAGGGGGCCATGAACACCGGGGAGCTGTTTTTT,CASSSQGAMNTGELFF
-,TRBV5-1,TRBJ2-1,-,TGCGCCAGCAGCTTGCGGAGCGGGTTGAGCTCCTACAATGAGCAGTTCTTC,CASSLRSGLSSYNEQFF
TRBD1,TRBV7-2,TRBJ2-5,many,TGTGCCAGCAGTCCTTACAGGGGGGAGACCCAGTACTTC,CASSPYRGETQYF
TRBD2,TRBV11-2,TRBJ2-3,few,TGTGCCAGCAGGGGACTAGCGGGAACAGATACGCAGTATTTT,CASRGLAGTDTQYF
-,TRBV7-9,TRBJ2-6,few,TGTGCCAGCAGCTTCCCCAGGGGAAAGGTTGGGGCCAACGTCCTGACTTTC,CASSFPRGKVGANVLTF
-,TRBV7-9,TRBJ1-3,-,TGTGCCAGCAGCTCGTCTCGCTCTGGAAACACCATATATTTT,CASSSSRSGNTIYF
TRBD1,TRBV2,TRBJ2-7,-,TGTGCCAGTCGCACAGGGGTTAGGTACGAGCAGTACTTC,CASRTGVRYEQYF
TRBD2,TRBV18,TRBJ2-1,-,TGTGCCAGCTCATCTGGACTAGCGGGGGTCAATGAGCAGTTCTTC,CASSSGLAGVNEQFF
-,TRBV6-5,TRBJ1-3,few,TGTGCCAGCAGTCGACGGACGGATATGGGGGGAAACACCATATATTTT,CASSRRTDMGGNTIYF
-,TRBV6-2/TRBV6-3,TRBJ2-7,-,TGTGCCAGCAGCCCCCAAGGGGACGAGCAGTACTTC,CASSPQGDEQYF
-,TRBV24-1,TRBJ2-2,-,TGTGCCACCAGTGACAGACGGGGAGGGGGCACCGGGGAGCTGTTTTTT,CATSDRRGGGTGELFF
-,TRBV2,TRBJ1-6,many,TGTGCCAGCAGTGGCAATTCACCCCTCCACTTT,CASSGNSPLHF
-,TRBV9,TRBJ2-1,-,TGTGCCAGCAGCGTAGCGAACAATGAGCAGTTCTTC,CASSVANNEQFF
-,TRBV10-1,TRBJ2-7,-,TGCGCCAGCAGCCAGAGTAGGGGCCTCGAGCAGTACTTC,CASSQSRGLEQYF
-,TRBV5-1,TRBJ2-1,few,TGCGCCAGCAGCTCGGGGACGACTGAGCAGTTCTTC,CASSSGTTEQFF
-,TRBV30,TRBJ1-2,many,TGTGCCTGGAAACGAGACCGCCCCTATGGCTACACCTTC,CAWKRDRPYGYTF